This TCR beta chain was captured by sequencing in a study of long-term antiretroviral therapy in people with HIV. About this clone itself: Antigen unknown.

The assay used was immunoSEQ (version v3.0), run at survey level. Only in-frame clones appear in the TCRdb table, and some are missing; sequencing was by immunoSEQ multiplex PCR. The table lists some 34,000 clones, roughly 96% of them singletons. Findings of the study overall: Pre-ART expanded TRB clones stayed dominant throughout, though often decreasing after ART.

The CDR3 sequence is 13 residues long. Germline V gives CDR1 ENHRY, CDR2 SYGVKD. Trimming removed 10 bases from V and 7 bases from J; junction bases left unmatched: 6. The sample in question was unsorted PBMCs, obtained 6.6 years after starting antiretroviral therapy. V usage is TRBV10-3 and J usage is TRBJ2-1; TRBD2 matches 11 bases. The TCR originated in a man under 40 with HIV. Here the CDR3 DNA reads TGTGCCAGTCGACTAGCGGGATTGAATGAGCAGTTCTTC. Protein product: CASRLAGLNEQFF.